Listed below are T cell receptor beta chains from one sample, sequenced in a study of CD8+CD57+ T cells in acquired aplastic anemia. TCRdb ran MiXCR on the reads and lists one entry per CDR3 protein. Among 250,000 to 300,000 distinct CDR3 sequences listed, approximately 57% were seen once. The sequencing input was sorted CD4+, CD8+, or CD8+CD57+ T cells (not recorded which) from PBMCs. These receptor sequences come from a human donor with severe aplastic anemia or a healthy control (not recorded which). Each CDR3 is given with its conserved first and last residue. A D gene is named only where the DNA matches it firmly. Size is omitted from some rows. Given values are once, few, many or a class for expanded clones.

j_call,d_call,v_call,clone_size,cdr3_nt,cdr3_aa
TRBJ1-2,TRBD1,TRBV14,NA,TGTGCCAGCAGACCGACGACGGGAGGGACAGGGTATTATGGCTACACCTTC,CASRPTTGGTGYYGYTF
TRBJ2-5,TRBD2,TRBV10-3,NA,TGTGCCAGCAGTTCCGATCTAGCGGGAGGCCCCGAGACCCAGTACTTC,CASSSDLAGGPETQYF
TRBJ2-1,TRBD1,TRBV20-1,few,TGCAGTGCCCTCGGGCAGGGGGCCGGAAATGAGCAGTTCTTC,CSALGQGAGNEQFF
TRBJ2-1,NA,TRBV20-1,NA,TGCAGTGCTATCGGACTACTCAATGAGCAGTTCTTC,CSAIGLLNEQFF
TRBJ1-1,TRBD1,TRBV5-1,NA,TGTGCCAGCAGCTTAGGCGGGACAGGGGGCTTGGAGGCTTTCTTT,CASSLGGTGGLEAFF
TRBJ2-7,TRBD2,TRBV7-4,NA,TGTGCCAGCAGCCCGTCCGGGGGGGGGTTGACGGCCGAGCAGTACTTC,CASSPSGGGLTAEQYF
TRBJ1-2,NA,TRBV20-1,many,TGCAGTGCTCGAGATCGACAGTACTATGGCTACACCTTC,CSARDRQYYGYTF
TRBJ1-2,NA,TRBV30,many,TGTGCCGGGGAGATAACTAACTATGGCTACACCTTC,CAGEITNYGYTF
TRBJ2-7,TRBD2,TRBV4-1,NA,TGCGCCAGCAGCCTTAGCCGACTAGCTGACACCTACGAGCAGTACTTC,CASSLSRLADTYEQYF
TRBJ2-1,TRBD2,TRBV7-6,NA,TGTGCCAGCAGCCAAGTAGCGGGGGGGCCACAAGAGCAGTTCTTC,CASSQVAGGPQEQFF
TRBJ2-7,TRBD1,TRBV12-3/TRBV12-4,NA,TGTGCCAGCAGTTTAGCACAGGGGTTGTACTACGAGCAGTACTTC,CASSLAQGLYYEQYF
TRBJ2-7,TRBD2,TRBV5-1,many,TGCGCCAGCAGCTTCCGGGAGGGGATCGAGCAGTACTTC,CASSFREGIEQYF
TRBJ1-5,TRBD1,TRBV12-3/TRBV12-4,many,TGTGCCAGCAGTTTGGGGCAGGGGGCAGGCAATCAGCCCCAGCATTTT,CASSLGQGAGNQPQHF
TRBJ2-7,NA,TRBV20-1,few,TGCAGTGCGCTACCAGGAAGGGAGCAGTACTTC,CSALPGREQYF
TRBJ1-3,TRBD1,TRBV6-2/TRBV6-3,NA,TGTGCCAGCACCAAGGACAGGGACGGCTTCTCTGGAAACACCATACATTTT,CASTKDRDGFSGNTIHF
TRBJ2-1,TRBD1,TRBV19,NA,TGTGCCAGTAGTAAGGGGGCGGAATACAATGAGCAGTTCTTC,CASSKGAEYNEQFF
TRBJ2-7,TRBD2,TRBV7-6,NA,TGTGCCAGCAGCCCCCCCCGGGGGGTCGAGCAGTACTTC,CASSPPRGVEQYF
TRBJ1-4,NA,TRBV7-2,NA,TGTGCCAGCAGCTTGTACAGCCCGGCAACTAATGAAAAACTGTTTTTT,CASSLYSPATNEKLFF
TRBJ2-7,TRBD1,TRBV20-1,NA,TGCAGTGCTAGAGATGGGGACAGGGGGACTCACGAGCAGTACTTC,CSARDGDRGTHEQYF
TRBJ1-3,NA,TRBV2,NA,TGTGCCAGCAGGCCCCAGGAGGGACTGGACCCTGGAAACACCATATATTTT,CASRPQEGLDPGNTIYF
TRBJ1-5,NA,TRBV10-1,once,TGCGCCAGCCCAAGAGGGCGGGTCCATAGCACTCAGCCACAGCATTTT,CASPRGRVHSTQPQHF
TRBJ1-1,TRBD1,TRBV19,NA,TGTGCCAGTAGTGCGAAGACAGGGTTTGTCGGTAGCACTGAAGCTTTCTTT,CASSAKTGFVGSTEAFF
TRBJ2-1,NA,TRBV20-1,NA,TGCAGTGCTAGAGCCCTTATGGCGCGCTCCTACAATGAGCAGTTCTTC,CSARALMARSYNEQFF
TRBJ2-2,TRBD1,TRBV9,many,TGTGCCAGCAGCGTCGGACAGGGGGCCCTTACCGGGGAGCTGTTTTTT,CASSVGQGALTGELFF
TRBJ1-2,NA,TRBV2,NA,TGTGCCAGCCCGGGGGGGAATGGCTACACCTTC,CASPGGNGYTF
TRBJ1-3,NA,TRBV25-1,NA,TGCGCCAGCGGCCAGAACCCTGGAAACACCATATATTTT,CASGQNPGNTIYF
TRBJ2-7,NA,TRBV19,NA,TGTGCCAGCAGCTTTTCGGGTGGGAACGAGCAGTACTTC,CASSFSGGNEQYF
TRBJ2-2,TRBD1,TRBV7-2,NA,TGTGCCAGCAGCTTGAAAAGTTCGACAGGGACCGGGGAGCTGTTTTTT,CASSLKSSTGTGELFF
TRBJ2-5,NA,TRBV7-6,NA,NA,CASSFYICSARQGAGLPQYF
TRBJ1-3,NA,TRBV19,once,TGTGCCAGTAGGAGGAACACCATATATTTT,CASRRNTIYF
TRBJ2-5,NA,TRBV20-1,NA,TGCAGTGCTAGAGATCTGGGAGCCCAAGAGACCCAGTACTTC,CSARDLGAQETQYF
TRBJ1-1,NA,TRBV25-1,few,TGTGCCAGCAGTCCCCCCGGTAGCACTGAAGCTTTCTTT,CASSPPGSTEAFF
TRBJ1-1,NA,TRBV19,many,TGTGCCAGTTTCGGGCGGGGGCAGGGAGAGACTGAAGCTTTCTTT,CASFGRGQGETEAFF
TRBJ2-1,TRBD1,TRBV25-1,NA,TGTGCCAGCAGTGGGGACAGCCTCAATGAGCAGTTCTTC,CASSGDSLNEQFF
TRBJ2-2,TRBD2,TRBV3-1,NA,TGTGCCAGCAGCCATAATACGGGGGGGTACACCGGGGAGCTGTTTTTT,CASSHNTGGYTGELFF
TRBJ2-5,NA,TRBV7-2,NA,TGTGCCAGCAGCTTTCAGGGCACAAACACCGGGGAAGGAGAGACCCAGTACTTC,CASSFQGTNTGEGETQYF
TRBJ2-7,TRBD2,TRBV9,NA,TGTGCCAGCAGCGCCGGGACTACCTACGAGCAGTACTTC,CASSAGTTYEQYF
TRBJ2-2,NA,TRBV5-1,NA,TGCGCCAGCAGCTTGGCCTCACGGTCAGGGGTTAATACCGGGGAGCTGTTTTTT,CASSLASRSGVNTGELFF
TRBJ1-1,TRBD1,TRBV7-3,once,TGTGCCAGCAGCTTATTGGGACAGTACCATGAAGCTTTCTTT,CASSLLGQYHEAFF
TRBJ1-1,NA,TRBV5-1,many,TGCGCCAGCAGCTTGGGGGGCCAGGGAGGCACTGAAGCTTTCTTT,CASSLGGQGGTEAFF
TRBJ2-4,TRBD2,TRBV7-9,NA,TGTGCCAGCAGACTTAGCGGGGGGCTCGCCAAAAACATTCAGTACTTC,CASRLSGGLAKNIQYF
TRBJ2-7,TRBD2,TRBV7-9,NA,TGTTCCAGCAGCTCGACTAGCGGGTCCACCTACGAGCAGTACTTC,CSSSSTSGSTYEQYF
TRBJ1-5,TRBD1,TRBV19,NA,TGTGCCAGTAGTATGGGGACAGCGTTCCATCAGCCCCAGCATTTT,CASSMGTAFHQPQHF
TRBJ1-2,TRBD1,TRBV7-9,few,TGTGCCAGCAGCTTAGCCGGGACAGGGTATGGCTACACCTTC,CASSLAGTGYGYTF
TRBJ1-2,NA,TRBV7-9,many,TGTGCCAGCAGCCCCAGACAACAAAAGGGGCGCTATGGCTACACCTTC,CASSPRQQKGRYGYTF
TRBJ2-5,NA,TRBV7-2,NA,TGTGCTAGCAGGAAAGGGAAATTAGACGGGGCCCTAGAGACCCAGTACTTC,CASRKGKLDGALETQYF
TRBJ2-3,NA,TRBV4-2,many,TGTGCCAGCAACGGAGGCACAGATACGCAGTATTTT,CASNGGTDTQYF
TRBJ2-2,TRBD1,TRBV7-2,many,TGTGCCAGCAGCTCAAATACAGGGGGATGGGGCGCCGGGGAGCTGTTTTTT,CASSSNTGGWGAGELFF
TRBJ1-2,NA,TRBV9,NA,TGTGCCAGCAGCGTAAACCCCCTCCTAGGCTACACCTTC,CASSVNPLLGYTF
TRBJ2-3,NA,TRBV19,NA,TGTGCCAGTAGTACGGTCATGGTTGCGGATACGCAGTATTTT,CASSTVMVADTQYF
TRBJ1-5,TRBD1,TRBV12-3/TRBV12-4,NA,TGTGCCAGCAGTTCGGGACAGCGAAATCAGCCCCAGCATTTT,CASSSGQRNQPQHF
TRBJ2-1,NA,TRBV12-3/TRBV12-4,many,TGTGCCAGCCTTGTCCTCAAGGGGGGGATGTCCTACAATGAGCAGTTCTTC,CASLVLKGGMSYNEQFF
TRBJ2-7,TRBD2,TRBV20-1,NA,TGCAGTGCTCAAACGTTGACTAGCGGGGACGAGCAGTACTTC,CSAQTLTSGDEQYF
TRBJ2-3,NA,TRBV5-4,NA,TGTGCCAGCAGCTTGGCCGGGGGTTGGACAGATACGCAGTATTTT,CASSLAGGWTDTQYF
TRBJ2-5,NA,TRBV20-1,NA,TGCAGTGCTCAAGTGACCCAGTACTTC,CSAQVTQYF
TRBJ2-3,TRBD2,TRBV20-1,NA,TGTAGTGCTAGCGATCCCCAGCGGGGGGGCGGATACGCAGATACGCAGTATTTT,CSASDPQRGGGYADTQYF